This T cell receptor (beta chain) emerged from a study of CD8+ T cells in alopecia areata. Turning to the study itself: Tofacitinib ran for 6 to 18 months before 6 months off drug. Study conclusions and caveats: Resident alphabeta T cells of normal skin are also sequenced in scalp samples.

CDR3 length: 16 residues. V lost 0 bases and J lost 3; bases outside the gene matches: 9. CDR1 SGDLS and CDR2 YYNGEE come from the germline V gene. Following RNA extraction, reverse transcription yielded cDNA that acted as the sequencing template. Only in-frame clones appear in the TCRdb table, and some are missing; sequencing was by immunoSEQ multiplex PCR. The table records 120,000 to 150,000 clones, approximately 80% of them present only once. Turning to this clone: Antigen specificity is unknown.

Stated treatment: oral pan-JAK inhibitor, 5-10 mg twice daily. Peripheral blood and lesional scalp punch biopsies were taken from alopecia areata patients. Sequencing was performed on CD8+ T cells sorted from blood, taken at week 4, from a patient treated with tofacitinib. This receptor was taken from a human donor with alopecia areata. This sequence joins TRBV9 and TRBJ2-7; 7 nucleotides agree with TRBD2. CDR3 bases: TGTGCCAGCAGCGTAGGGGAGGGACGGTTAGACTACGAGCAGTACTTC. Protein: CASSVGEGRLDYEQYF.